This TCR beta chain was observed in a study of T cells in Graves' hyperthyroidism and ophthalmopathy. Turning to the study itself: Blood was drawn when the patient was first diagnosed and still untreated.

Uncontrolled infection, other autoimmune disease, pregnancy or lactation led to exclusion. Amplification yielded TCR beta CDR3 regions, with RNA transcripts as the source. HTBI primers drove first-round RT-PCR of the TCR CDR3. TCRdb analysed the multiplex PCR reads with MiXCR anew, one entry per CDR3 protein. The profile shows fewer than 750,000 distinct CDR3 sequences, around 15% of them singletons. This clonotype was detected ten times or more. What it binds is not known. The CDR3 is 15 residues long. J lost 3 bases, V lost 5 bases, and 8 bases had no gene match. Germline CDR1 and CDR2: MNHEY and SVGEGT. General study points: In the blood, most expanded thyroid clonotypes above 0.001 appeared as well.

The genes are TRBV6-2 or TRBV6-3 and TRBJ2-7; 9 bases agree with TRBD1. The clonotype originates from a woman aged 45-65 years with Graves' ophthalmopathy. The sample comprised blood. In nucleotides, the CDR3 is TGTGCCAGCAGTAACCCGGGACAGGGAGGCTACGAGCAGTACTTC. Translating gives CASSNPGQGGYEQYF.